The sample holds a few counts of the clone carrying this T cell receptor (beta chain). This record belongs to a study of identical twins. MiXCR, applied by TCRdb to the 5' RACE reads, yields one record per CDR3 protein. The sample has around 250,000 distinct CDR3 sequences, 5% to 7% seen once. These sequences were also reported in another study, on T cells expressing NK-cell markers.

This TCR was sampled from a woman aged 18-35 years in good health. Sequencing was done on a sample of CD8+ T cells sorted from blood.

DNA for the CDR3: TGTGCCAGCAGCTCTGACAGGGATAATTCACCCCTCCACTTT. Translated: CASSSDRDNSPLHF. This sequence joins TRBV9 and TRBJ1-6; 7 bases align to TRBD1. The J segment lost 5 bases and the V segment lost 4 bases, leaving 3 bases of the junction unmatched. The CDR3 has 14 residues. CDR1 is SGDLS, CDR2 YYNGEE, per germline.